What follows describes a single T cell receptor beta chain. The antigen it binds to is not known. One base away there is no much larger clone; base qualities are not given. The data belong to a study of T cells after posttransplantation cyclophosphamide (dated by TCRdb to 2016 to 2017). Study-level background: Using TRB sequencing, the study followed how the T cell repertoire rebuilt after myeloablative bone marrow transplantation with posttransplantation cyclophosphamide given as GVHD prophylaxis. Antigen receptor sequencing covered samples from some 35 PTCy-treated patients and approximately 15 of their related bone marrow donors. Blood from all 35 or so PTCy patients with 1-year posttransplant specimens was subjected to TRB sequencing. TRB sequencing was also done on up to about 3 additional blood samples from 2 to 5.2 years after transplant in 3 patients, and on pretransplant blood from a handful of patients. Because TRA and TRB clonality were tightly correlated in several samples, subsequent TCR analyses were focused on TRB only. Public TRB sequences were searched against a database of over 3,600 sequences associated with responses to pathogens, tumor antigens, self-antigens and alloantigens. Beyond this particular receptor, the publication reports: At 1-2 months, donor-recipient similarity was low but rose over the first year, and the later blood repertoires were often dominated by donor CD8+ memory clones. The TRB repertoires of T cells infiltrating skin or the GI tract showed only limited overlap with the TRB repertoires found in blood. Across the 35 to 55 patients, TRB clonality was highly associated with recipient CMV seropositivity and CMV reactivation, and diversity with PTCy was similar to that in the CNI/methotrexate controls.

Genomic DNA was used for TRB sequencing, which was performed with the immunoSEQ assay at survey resolution or with the hsTCRB kit. In the paper's pipeline: Initial read processing used immunoSEQ software, and repertoire analyses used the LymphoSeq R package. Clonality was computed as 1 minus normalized Shannon entropy, and a Gini coefficient was also calculated for each TRB dataset. Phenotypes of unsorted samples were inferred by mapping TRB sequences from sorted subsets of the recipient or donor onto the same recipient's unsorted samples. TCRdb re-hosts the immuneACCESS table, in-frame sequences only. Its copies lack some clones; in the studies checked, an unresolved V gene accounts for under half of them, and the cause for the rest is not known. Clone size and V and J calls were adopted from that table, with D and trimming inferred from the DNA. The sample table records 25,000 to 30,000 clones; roughly 90% of these occur just once. The top ten clones comprise 3% to 4% of the sample.

Peripheral blood samples were provided by related bone marrow donors on the day of marrow donation. Mononuclear cells from peripheral blood and bone marrow were separated by Ficoll-Hypaque density centrifugation and then cryopreserved. The germline V gene provides CDR1 SGHRS and CDR2 YFSETQ. The CDR3 runs 17 amino acids, cysteine and phenylalanine included. Just the 51-base CDR3 DNA is kept, in frame starting at base 1. Trimmed from V: 3 bases; trimmed from J: 6 bases; junction bases lacking a gene match: 17. The origin of this receptor is a man aged 45 to 65. Sequenced input: PBMCs. The chain was built from TRBV5-1 and TRBJ1-2, with 7 middle bases fitting TRBD1. This receptor carries the CDR3 CASSYRGETGSRDGYTF. The sequence in DNA is TGCGCCAGCAGCTATAGAGGGGAGACAGGGAGTAGGGATGGCTACACCTTC. When the CDR3 is completed using the reference TRBV5-1 and TRBJ1-2 genes on either side, the full variable domain is KAGVTQTPRYLIKTRGQQVTLSCSPISGHRSVSWYQQTPGQGLQFLFEYFSETQRNKGNFPGRFSGRQFSNSRSEMNVSTLELGDSALYLCASSYRGETGSRDGYTFGSGTRLTVV.